The 15 T cell receptor beta chains below come from one sample, sequenced in a study of OX40 agonist ivuxolimab in advanced cancers. The method was immunoSEQ multiplex PCR; TCRdb's version includes in-frame clones alone and lacks a portion of them. The sample includes about 50,000 clones, 93% seen only once; the top ten take about 17%. The sequencing used CD4+ or CD8+ T cells sorted from blood, collected in a trial of the OX40 agonist ivuxolimab. The receptors originated from an adult with an advanced solid tumor such as melanoma, head and neck, liver or kidney cancer.

The chain combines TRBV10-2 with TRBJ2-7; 9 bases match TRBD2. The CDR3 loop spans 15 amino acids. The junction had 4 bases not matched to a gene; V was cut back by 4 bases and J by 0 bases. Germline-derived CDR1 and CDR2 are WSHSY and SAAADI. The CDR3 loop is CASSVTSGRSYEQYF. CDR3 bases: TGCGCCAGCAGTGTGACTAGCGGACGCTCCTACGAGCAGTACTTC.

This clone was recorded once. V usage is TRBV7-3 and J usage is TRBJ2-1, with 9 bases aligning to TRBD2. The CDR3 runs 16 residues. J was trimmed by 8 bases and V by 0 bases; bases with no gene match: 8. Germline CDR1 SGHTA, CDR2 FQGTGA. The CDR3 reads CASSLTFRTSVDEQFF. The DNA for the CDR3 is TGTGCCAGCAGCTTAACGTTCCGGACTAGCGTTGATGAGCAGTTCTTC.

V and J are TRBV13 and TRBJ2-7, with D hard to call. There are 11 residues in the CDR3. CDR1 and CDR2 from the germline V gene are PRHDT and FYEKMQ (reference sequence). V was pared by 5 bases and J by 6 bases, with 8 bases between. This CDR3 is CASSTMAEQYF. The CDR3 DNA sequence: TGTGCCAGCAGCACCATGGCCGAGCAGTACTTC.

This clone was detected only a few times. V and J are TRBV28 and TRBJ1-5, with D hard to call. Germline V CDR1 and CDR2: MDHEN, SYDVKM. This CDR3 has 13 amino acids. Trimming pared 7 bases from V and 0 bases from J, leaving 7 bases between. The CDR3 sequence is CASIGLSNQPQHF. The CDR3 coding sequence is TGTGCCAGCATCGGTCTTAGCAATCAGCCCCAGCATTTT. Filled out from reference TRBV28 and TRBJ1-5, the complete variable domain reads DVKVTQSSRYLVKRTGEKVFLECVQDMDHENMFWYRQDPGLGLRLIYFSYDVKMKEKGDIPEGYSVSREKKERFSLILESASTNQTSMYLCASIGLSNQPQHFGDGTRLSIL.

The genes are TRBV6-4 and TRBJ1-2; D gene uncertain. Germline V gene sequence: CDR1 MRHNA, CDR2 SNTAGT. V was clipped by 3 bases and J by 2 bases, with 7 bases between them. The CDR3 contains 13 residues. CDR3 coding DNA: TGTGCCAGCAGTGAGGACGGAAACTATGGCTACACCTTC. Translating gives CASSEDGNYGYTF.

V usage is TRBV4-3 and J usage is TRBJ1-3; unclear D gene. CDR1 is LGHNA and CDR2 is YSLEER in the germline V gene. CDR3 length: 13 residues. V lost 1 base, J lost 3 bases, and 4 bases lay in between. CDR3 region: CASSQAFGNTIYF. For the CDR3, the DNA is TGCGCCAGCAGCCAAGCCTTTGGAAACACCATATATTTT.

The rearrangement joins TRBV19 to TRBJ1-2; D call uncertain. The V gene lost 4 bases and the J gene lost 8 bases, with 23 bases spanning the gap. The CDR3 has 16 amino acids. The V gene's germline CDR1 is LNHDA and CDR2 SQIVND (reference sequence). The CDR3 bases are TGTGCCAGTAGTACCCGCTCGTTGGGCCGCCCGGGGGGCTACACCTTC. This gives the protein CASSTRSLGRPGGYTF. Filled out from reference TRBV19 and TRBJ1-2, the complete variable domain reads DGGITQSPKYLFRKEGQNVTLSCEQNLNHDAMYWYRQDPGQGLRLIYYSQIVNDFQKGDIAEGYSVSREKKESFPLTVTSAQKNPTAFYLCASSTRSLGRPGGYTFGSGTRLTVV.

This chain connects TRBV6-5 to TRBJ1-5, with no clear D. Trimming took 0 bases from V and 4 from J, leaving 4 bases between them. From germline, CDR1 is MNHEY and CDR2 SVGAGI. The CDR3 spans 13 residues. CDR3 sequence (DNA): TGTGCCAGCAGTTACTCGGCAAATCAGCCCCAGCATTTT. Its protein is CASSYSANQPQHF.

The J gene is TRBJ2-7, the V gene TRBV7-8; D is unclear. The germline gives CDR1 SGHVS, CDR2 FQNEAQ. The CDR3 runs 13 residues. V was pared by 1 base and J by 5 bases, with 9 bases between. CDR3 loop: CASSLDMGNEQYF. In DNA, the CDR3 is TGTGCCAGCAGCTTAGATATGGGAAACGAGCAGTACTTC. Full variable domain (outside the CDR3, taken from reference TRBV7-8 and TRBJ2-7): GAGVSQSPRYKVAKRGQDVALRCDPISGHVSLFWYQQALGQGPEFLTYFQNEAQLDKSGLPSDRFFAERPEGSVSTLKIQRTQQEDSAVYLCASSLDMGNEQYFGPGTRLTVT.

The rearrangement joins TRBV5-1 to TRBJ1-1; 9 bases map to TRBD1. Per germline, CDR1 SGHRS and CDR2 YFSETQ. The length of the CDR3 is 15 residues. Trimming cost V 2 bases and J 5 bases; bases outside gene matches: 7. The DNA for the CDR3 is TGCGCCAGCAGCTTTGGACAGGGGCAGGTGACTGAAGCTTTCTTT. The encoded protein is CASSFGQGQVTEAFF.

The chain joins TRBV5-1 to TRBJ2-7, with TRBD2 matching 10 bases. The CDR3 consists of 15 residues. In germline, CDR1 is SGHRS, CDR2 YFSETQ. The trim removed 0 bases at V and 7 bases at J, leaving 7 bases unmatched. DNA for the CDR3: TGCGCCAGCAGCTTGGCTAGCGGGAGACGTGGGGAGCAGTACTTC. It yields the protein CASSLASGRRGEQYF.

The rearrangement uses TRBV10-3 and TRBJ2-3; TRBD1 might be the D (6 bases). Per the germline V gene, CDR1 is ENHRY and CDR2 is SYGVKD. The CDR3 length is 17 residues. Trimming removed 2 bases from V and 0 bases from J, with 15 bases in between. The CDR3 spells CAISEVRTEISTDTQYF. The CDR3 DNA is TGTGCCATCAGTGAGGTGAGGACAGAGATTAGCACAGATACGCAGTATTTT.

The chain recombines TRBV5-5 with TRBJ1-1, with TRBD1 matching over 9 bases. Germline assignment: CDR1 SGHKS and CDR2 YYEKEE (reference sequence). Trimming at V came to 5 bases and at J to 1 base, leaving 6 bases not matched to a gene. CDR3 length: 15 residues. The CDR3 sequence is CASRLVGQGNTEAFF. DNA of the CDR3: TGTGCCAGCAGATTAGTGGGACAGGGGAACACTGAAGCTTTCTTT.

This chain joins TRBV7-6 and TRBJ2-1, with D perhaps TRBD2 (5 bases). This CDR3 region has 14 residues. With 5 bases removed from V and 3 bases from J, the gap between germline ends came to 11 bases. Germline V lookup: CDR1 SGHVS, CDR2 FNYEAQ. Here the CDR3 reads CASSKSGVYNEQFF. The CDR3 bases are TGTGCCAGCAGCAAGAGCGGAGTCTACAATGAGCAGTTCTTC.

Here the CDR3 reads CASSSRAGGEGRETQYF. As DNA, the CDR3 is TGTGCCAGCAGCTCCCGGGCGGGAGGGGAAGGGAGGGAGACCCAGTACTTC. The gene calls are TRBV7-8 and TRBJ2-5; 9 nucleotides line up with TRBD2. The length of the CDR3 is 17 residues. With 4 bases clipped from V and 5 bases from J, the junction kept 14 bases outside the gene matches. Per germline, CDR1 SGHVS and CDR2 FQNEAQ. The whole variable domain, filled in from reference TRBV7-8 and TRBJ2-5, reads GAGVSQSPRYKVAKRGQDVALRCDPISGHVSLFWYQQALGQGPEFLTYFQNEAQLDKSGLPSDRFFAERPEGSVSTLKIQRTQQEDSAVYLCASSSRAGGEGRETQYFGPGTRLLVL.